A single sample is the source of the 24 T cell receptor beta chains below, sequenced in a study of tumor and adjacent non-tumor tissue in lung cancer. Three rounds of nested PCR, following a modified ARM-PCR protocol, produced the TCRbeta library. TCRdb itself ran the multiplex PCR reads through MiXCR, one entry per CDR3 protein. Seen here are more than 95,000 distinct CDR3 sequences, 66% observed once, and the top ten hold 10% to 15%. No cell sorting was done before RNA was extracted from the tissue. Source material: lung tumor tissue. The receptor set was obtained from a young man with non-small cell lung cancer.

V usage is TRBV6-5 and J usage is TRBJ2-1; possible D gene TRBD2, 6 bases. The CDR3 length is 11 residues. Germline-derived CDR1 and CDR2 are MNHEY and SVGAGI. V was trimmed by 7 bases and J by 9 bases, leaving 10 bases between them. The CDR3: CASNPGVEQFF. The CDR3 DNA is TGTGCCAGCAATCCGGGGGTTGAGCAGTTCTTC.

In its sample, this clonotype ranks as medium-sized. The rearrangement joins TRBV20-1 to TRBJ2-7, with 8 bases fitting TRBD1. J lost 4 bases, V lost 2 bases, and 7 bases had no gene match. The germline V gene has CDR1 DFQATT and CDR2 SNEGSKA (reference sequence). The CDR3 totals 14 residues. CDR3 region: CSARNNQGAYEQYF. In DNA, the CDR3 is TGCAGTGCTAGAAACAATCAGGGGGCTTACGAGCAGTACTTC.

This clonotype was detected only once. One base away lies a much larger clone, so this may be a sequencing read error. Without the conserved terminal phenylalanine or tryptophan, this CDR3 likely stems from a read error. The chain links TRBV20-1 to TRBJ2-5; D is tentatively TRBD1 or TRBD2 (5 bases each). V gave up 0 bases and J gave up 5 bases, with 16 bases separating them. The CDR3 has 15 residues. In germline, CDR1 is DFQATT, CDR2 SNEGSKA (reference sequence). CDR3 DNA: TGCAGTGCTAGAGACCTAACCGGGACGCCGGAGACCCAGTACTTG. Its translation: CSARDLTGTPETQYL.

This clonotype was seen repeatedly, ten times or more. The chain is built from TRBV20-1 and TRBJ1-1; TRBD1 agrees at 12 bases. CDR3 length: 16 residues. The trim removed 2 bases at V and 3 bases at J, leaving 7 bases unmatched. CDR1 DFQATT and CDR2 SNEGSKA come from the germline V gene (reference sequence). DNA for the CDR3: TGCAGTGCTAGACCCCGGGACAGGGGGCCTTACACTGAAGCTTTCTTT. Protein sequence: CSARPRDRGPYTEAFF.

With regard to this clonotype: Mismatch with germline at one junction end may stem from a read error. The chain joins TRBV5-1 to TRBJ1-5; D remains ambiguous. The germline V gene has CDR1 SGHRS and CDR2 YFSETQ. This CDR3 region has 13 residues. The CDR3 sequence: CASSRDSNQSQHF. DNA for the CDR3: TGCGCCAGCTCGAGAGATAGCAATCAGTCCCAGCATTTT.

This clonotype has at least ten counts. The chain employs TRBV29-1 and TRBJ2-7, with D hard to call. Trimming left V 4 bases short and J 5 bases short, with 9 bases between. Germline-derived CDR1 and CDR2 are SQVTM and ANQGSEA. There are 11 residues in the CDR3. The CDR3 bases are TGCAGCGTTGGGGGATCCGACGAGCAGTACTTC. Protein product: CSVGGSDEQYF.

On this clonotype: This may be a read error, as it is one base from a much larger clone. The chain recombines TRBV6-6 with TRBJ2-3; TRBD1 aligns across 8 bases. Germline V CDR1 and CDR2: MNHNY, SVGAGI (reference sequence). The CDR3 contains 17 residues. V lost 2 bases and J lost 7; bases outside the gene matches: 14. In DNA form, the CDR3 reads TGTGCCAGCAGTTACAACCCGGACAGGGAAGGGGCAAATACGCAGTATTTT. This gives the protein CASSYNPDREGANTQYF.

Note on this clonotype: With a much larger clone just one base away, this may be a read error. This sequence joins TRBV10-3 and TRBJ2-4; perhaps TRBD2 as D (5 bases). CDR3 length equals 13 residues. Per germline, CDR1 ENHRY and CDR2 SYGVKD. CDR3 sequence: CAVRGYSKNIQYF. The CDR3 DNA sequence: TGTGCCGTCAGAGGGTACAGCAAAAACATTCAGTACTTC.

The V gene is TRBV20-1, the J gene TRBJ2-4; possible D gene TRBD1, 6 bases. The CDR3 consists of 13 residues. Looked up from germline, CDR1 is DFQATT and CDR2 is SNEGSKA (reference sequence). The CDR3 loop reads CAARTGSKNIQYF. In DNA, the CDR3 is TGCGCTGCTAGAACAGGGTCCAAAAACATTCAGTACTTC.

Details on this clonotype: A much larger clone differs by one base, so this may be a read error. V usage is TRBV20-1 and J usage is TRBJ1-1, with D perhaps matching TRBD1 (5 bases). In germline, CDR1 is DFQATT, CDR2 SNEGSKA (reference sequence). Trimming removed 5 bases from V and 3 bases from J, with 7 bases in between. The length of the CDR3 is 11 residues. The CDR3 sequence is CSAFRDTEAFF. CDR3 nucleotide sequence: TGCAGTGCTTTCAGGGACACTGAAGCTTTCTTT.

This clonotype was detected ten times or more. The chain couples TRBV6-5 to TRBJ1-5, with D maybe TRBD1 (5 bases). The CDR3 length is 15 residues. Germline V gives CDR1 MNHEY, CDR2 SVGAGI. V lost 6 bases to trimming and J lost 1 base, with 13 bases between them. In nucleotides, the CDR3 is TGTGCCAGCAGCCCCGGGACGGGAAGCAATCAGCCCCAGCATTTT. Translated, it gives CASSPGTGSNQPQHF.

Notes on this clonotype: A much bigger clone sits one base away, suggesting this may be a read error. This chain links TRBV4-1 with TRBJ1-1, with D possibly matching TRBD1 (5 bases). Per germline, CDR1 MGHRA and CDR2 YSYEKL. V dropped 7 bases and J dropped 4 bases, with 19 bases sitting between them. CDR3 length: 15 amino acids. The CDR3 nucleotides read TGCGCCAGCAACCAGGATCAGGGTTGGGCCACTGAAGCTTTCTTT. Amino acid sequence: CASNQDQGWATEAFF.

Of note for this clonotype: The junction and the germline gene differ at one end; a read error may be behind it. This chain connects TRBV7-6 to TRBJ2-3; tentatively, D is TRBD1 or TRBD2 (5 bases each). Germline-derived CDR1 and CDR2 are SGHVS and FNYEAQ. This CDR3 contains 16 residues. The DNA of the CDR3 is TGTGCCAGCAGCCCCCTTGGGGGAGAAGGTTCAGAAACGCAGTATTTT. Amino acid sequence: CASSPLGGEGSETQYF.

The V gene is TRBV6-2 or TRBV6-3, the J gene TRBJ2-2, with 9 bases lining up with TRBD2. V shed 5 bases, J shed 6 bases, and the junction held 22 bases outside the gene matches. CDR3 length: 20 residues. Germline V gene sequence: CDR1 MNHEY, CDR2 SVGEGT. The CDR3 loop is CASSETTGARGGATAGELFF. DNA for the CDR3: TGTGCCAGCAGTGAAACCACAGGGGCCCGCGGGGGGGCCACGGCCGGGGAGCTGTTTTTT.

This clonotype was seen ten or more times. This chain joins TRBV29-1 and TRBJ2-7, with D perhaps matching TRBD2 (5 bases). Germline-derived CDR1 and CDR2 are SQVTM and ANQGSEA. This CDR3 comprises 14 residues. Trimming cost V 4 bases and J 3 bases, with 16 bases left between them. CDR3 nucleotides: TGCAGCGTTGCGCGTGCTAGCCGATACTACGAGCAGTACTTC. Protein: CSVARASRYYEQYF.

A word on this clonotype: Just one base apart from a much larger clone, this may be a read error. The chain recombines TRBV5-1 with TRBJ2-1; the D gene is possibly TRBD1 (5 bases). CDR1 and CDR2 (germline): SGHRS, YFSETQ. This CDR3 region has 16 residues. This CDR3 is CASSSSLTVTYNERFF. As DNA, the CDR3 is TGCGCCAGCAGCTCGAGCCTGACAGTTACCTACAATGAGCGGTTCTTC.

This rearrangement joins TRBV20-1 to TRBJ1-3, with unresolved D. Trimming shortened V by 4 bases and J by 0 bases, and 16 bases separated the two germline ends. This CDR3 is 16 amino acids long. Germline-derived CDR1 and CDR2 are DFQATT and SNEGSKA (reference sequence). The CDR3 DNA follows: TGCAGTGCTATGTCCCCTTCGGCGGTCTCTGGAAACACCATATATTTT. Its protein product is CSAMSPSAVSGNTIYF.

The rearrangement joins TRBV6-5 to TRBJ1-5; D possibly corresponds to TRBD1 (6 bases). Germline CDR1 is MNHEY and CDR2 is SVGAGI. V was cut by 2 bases and J by 15 bases, with 23 bases left in between. The length of the CDR3 is 15 residues. CDR3 loop: CASSYTSGVDQPLHF. The CDR3 DNA is TGTGCCAGCAGTTACACTTCAGGGGTGGACCAGCCCTTGCATTTT.

Comments on this clonotype: A clone one base away is much larger, so this may be a read error. The chain couples TRBV20-1 to TRBJ2-5; 15 bases are shared with TRBD2. The CDR3 contains 17 residues. Germline V gives CDR1 DFQATT, CDR2 SNEGSKA (reference sequence). The trim removed 2 bases at V and 9 bases at J, leaving 13 bases unmatched. CDR3 nucleotides: TGCAGTGCTAGAACCGGACTAGCGGGAGGGCCGCGGGAGGCCCAGTACTTC. It is translated as CSARTGLAGGPREAQYF.

A note on this clonotype: At one end the junction does not follow the germline gene, possibly because of a read error. The chain joins TRBV29-1 to TRBJ2-3, with D perhaps TRBD2 (5 bases). In germline, CDR1 is SQVTM, CDR2 ANQGSEA. CDR3 length equals 14 residues. This CDR3 reads CSVEMLPSRDTQYF. CDR3 DNA: TGTAGCGTTGAGATGCTTCCTAGCAGAGATACGCAGTATTTT.

With regard to this clonotype: A read error may be the cause here, since a much bigger clone is one base away. The chain has TRBV4-2 and TRBJ2-7; D remains unclear. Germline V gives CDR1 LGHNA, CDR2 YNFKEQ. V was cut by 3 bases and J by 5 bases, with 11 bases left in between. The CDR3 runs 13 residues. CDR3 sequence: CASSHTGYNEQYF. DNA of the CDR3: TGTGCCAGCAGCCACACCGGGTATAACGAGCAGTACTTC.

Only a few counts were recorded for this clonotype. A much larger clone differs from this one at a single base, so this may be a read error. The chain employs TRBV20-1 and TRBJ1-1, with D possibly TRBD1 on 5 matching bases. The CDR3 covers 13 residues. Trimming pared 6 bases from V and 7 bases from J, leaving 18 bases between. Germline V gene data show CDR1 as DFQATT and CDR2 as SNEGSKA (reference sequence). CDR3 residues: CSARGSMRGEAFF. DNA for the CDR3: TGCAGTGCCCGCGGGTCCATGAGGGGTGAAGCTTTCTTT.

On this clonotype itself: With a much larger clone just one base away, this may be a read error. The V gene is TRBV20-1, the J gene TRBJ2-3, with a tentative D call TRBD2 (6 bases). In germline, CDR1 is DFQATT, CDR2 SNEGSKA (reference sequence). The ends were cut back, 0 bases at V and 3 bases at J, with 16 bases in the middle. CDR3 length: 16 amino acids. CDR3 residues: CSAREANGRVTDTQYF. The CDR3 DNA is TGCAGTGCTAGAGAGGCTAACGGGAGAGTTACAGATACGCAGTATTTT.

This clonotype was detected only once. The junction and the germline gene differ at one end; a read error may be behind it. The chain is built from TRBV7-9 and TRBJ1-3; TRBD1 matches 9 bases. From germline, CDR1 is SEHNR and CDR2 FQNEAQ (reference sequence). The CDR3 covers 15 residues. The CDR3 DNA reads TGTGCCAGGAGCTTCCGACAGGGGGTTGGAAACACCATATATTTT. Translated, it gives CARSFRQGVGNTIYF.